Listed below are T cell receptor beta chains from one sample, sequenced in a study of blood T cell repertoires in COVID-19. The method was immunoSEQ multiplex PCR; TCRdb's version includes in-frame clones alone and lacks a portion of them. In the table there are about 100,000 clones, around nine tenths of which are singletons. Sample: peripheral blood. These receptors all come from a man over 45 with acute or convalescent COVID-19. The CDR3 runs from the conserved cysteine through the conserved F or W.

cdr3_aa | v_call
CASSPVAGYTGELFF | TRBV7-9
CAISAGGVETQYF | TRBV10-3
CASNLAGGNYEQYF | TRBV7-2
CASSGRTGPAEGEQYF | TRBV7-2
CASSQGGVSGNTIYF | TRBV7-2
CASRLAGGDEQYF | TRBV3-1/TRBV3-2
CASSIQGLAGGVTQYF | TRBV19
CASSSKFSDSEAFF | TRBV9
CASSQEGPWSEGYTF | TRBV4-1
CASSLTGPFSGNTIYF | TRBV6-6
CASSLAGTSGGYNEQFF | TRBV7-2
CASSPGVGMNTEAFF | TRBV6-6
CASSLSAYNTDTQYF | TRBV27
CASSTPLANEQFF | TRBV7-9
CASSLPNPRFYGYTF | TRBV28
CASSWDRGTGNTEAFF | TRBV27
CAWSVVTAADGGGYTF | TRBV30
CASSIVLGPQGNTEAFF | TRBV19
CASSYRDRGRGKTEAFF | TRBV5-5
CASSLAVARAHEQFF | TRBV5-4
CASRRTSGIPYNEQFF | TRBV6-6
CSVAPGDNEQFF | TRBV29-1
CASSREINPLATNEKLFF | TRBV19
CASSLRTDTQYF | TRBV12-3/TRBV12-4
CASSYAAGSEQYF | TRBV6-5
CASSKGRVYNEQFF | TRBV21-1
CASGRGDEQFF | TRBV13
CAWSIGQGVYEQYF | TRBV30
CASSVDPGRARADTQYF | TRBV9
CAIKRQGASSGNTIYF | TRBV10-3
CASRLVGTGANTEAFF | TRBV12-2
CASSFSGGDEQYF | TRBV3-1/TRBV3-2